Shown below are 17 T cell receptor beta chains from a single sample sequenced in a study of Ad26.COV2.S vaccination and SARS-CoV-2 variants. Sample treatment: roughly 20 received Ad26.COV2.S at low or high dose, single or two shots; 5 received placebo; per-sample allocation not given. Repertoires come from day 63 after the first vaccine or placebo injection. The method was immunoSEQ multiplex PCR; TCRdb's version includes in-frame clones alone and lacks a portion of them. The table records hundreds of thousands of clones, approximately 85% of them present only once. Sample: peripheral blood, taken in a trial of Ad26.COV2.S vaccine versus placebo. The receptor set was obtained from a person between 18 and 60 years old who received the Ad26.COV2.S COVID-19 vaccine or a placebo.

V usage is TRBV15 and J usage is TRBJ2-5; maybe TRBD2 (6 bases). Germline CDR1 reads LNHNV; CDR2 reads YYDKDF (reference sequence). The CDR3 sequence is 14 residues long. The germline V and J ends were trimmed by 1 base and 3 bases, with 9 bases remaining between them. The CDR3: CATSRGGVEETQYF. In DNA, the CDR3 is TGTGCCACCAGCAGAGGCGGGGTTGAAGAGACCCAGTACTTC.

V is TRBV27 and J is TRBJ2-7; the D gene is possibly TRBD1 (5 bases). Per germline, CDR1 MNHEY and CDR2 SMNVEV (reference sequence). The CDR3 loop spans 14 amino acids. Trimming removed 3 bases from V and 2 bases from J, with 11 bases in between. Here the CDR3 reads CASSLRDSTYEQYF. In DNA form, the CDR3 reads TGTGCCAGCAGTTTGAGAGACAGCACCTACGAGCAGTACTTC.

The chain couples TRBV7-6 to TRBJ2-7, with unresolved D. Germline values: CDR1 SGHVS, CDR2 FNYEAQ. CDR3 length: 14 amino acids. The V and J ends lost 5 bases and 0 bases respectively, with 11 bases between them. In DNA form, the CDR3 reads TGTGCCAGCAGCGGAGCGTGGGGCTCCTACGAGCAGTACTTC. This codes for CASSGAWGSYEQYF.

The rearrangement uses TRBV7-8 and TRBJ1-1; D is perhaps TRBD1 (6 bases). V lost 3 bases to trimming and J lost 5 bases, with 10 bases between them. The CDR3 contains 13 residues. Germline loops: CDR1 SGHVS, CDR2 FQNEAQ. The CDR3 here is CASSFARGTEAFF. As DNA, the CDR3 is TGTGCCAGCAGCTTTGCGAGGGGGACTGAAGCTTTCTTT.

The chain combines TRBV11-2 with TRBJ1-1; 8 nucleotides match TRBD1. CDR3 length: 15 residues. Germline assignment: CDR1 SGHAT and CDR2 FQNNGV. The junction had 6 bases not matched to a gene; V was cut back by 5 bases and J by 1 base. The CDR3 nucleotides are TGTGCCAGCAGCCCCGGGGACAGGAGGAACACTGAAGCTTTCTTT. Residues: CASSPGDRRNTEAFF.

The chain couples TRBV11-3 to TRBJ2-7; D unresolved. V was clipped by 5 bases and J by 1 base, with 12 bases between them. Germline CDR1 and CDR2: SGHNT and YENEEA. This CDR3 is built from 14 residues. CDR3 sequence: CASSPSGASYEQYF. The CDR3, as DNA: TGTGCCAGCAGCCCCTCCGGTGCGTCCTACGAGCAGTACTTC.

The CDR3: CASSEFTGRFDEQYF. The CDR3 DNA sequence: TGTGCCAGCAGCGAATTCACAGGGAGGTTCGACGAGCAGTACTTC. This rearrangement joins TRBV28 to TRBJ2-7; D possibly uses TRBD1 or TRBD2 (6 bases each). The V gene's germline CDR1 is MDHEN and CDR2 SYDVKM. The CDR3 loop spans 15 amino acids. Trimming cost V 6 bases and J 5 bases, with 20 bases left between them.

As concerns this clone: This sequence may be a read error, since a much larger clone differs from it by one base. The J gene is TRBJ1-1, the V gene TRBV12-3 or TRBV12-4; unclear D gene. This CDR3 comprises 11 residues. Trimming took off 6 bases at V and 0 bases at J, with 2 bases between the two ends. The CDR3 spells CASSMNTEAFF. Here the CDR3 DNA reads TGTGCCAGCAGCATGAACACTGAAGCTTTCTTT.

The chain combines TRBV9 with TRBJ2-7; possibly TRBD1 for D (6 bases). The CDR3 is 13 residues long. CDR1 SGDLS and CDR2 YYNGEE come from the germline V gene. The V end was cut by 3 bases, the J end by 3 bases, with 10 bases between. In DNA form, the CDR3 reads TGTGCCAGCAGCGCAGGGGTCAACTACGAGCAGTACTTC. This gives the protein CASSAGVNYEQYF.

The V gene is TRBV9, the J gene TRBJ2-3, with 8 positions matching TRBD2. This CDR3 is 13 amino acids long. V gave up 7 bases and J gave up 6 bases; unmatched junction bases: 7. CDR1 SGDLS and CDR2 YYNGEE come from the germline V gene. CDR3 residues: CASSTSGSDTQYF. DNA for the CDR3: TGTGCCAGCTCAACCAGCGGGAGTGATACGCAGTATTTT.

The V and J genes are TRBV4-3 and TRBJ2-1, with 11 bases matching TRBD2. This CDR3 has 17 amino acids. V was pared by 0 bases and J by 4 bases, with 5 bases of the junction left unmatched. Per germline, CDR1 LGHNA and CDR2 YSLEER. CDR3 in DNA: TGCGCCAGCAGCCAAGATTATAGACTAGCGGGGTACAATGAGCAGTTCTTC. Translation gives CASSQDYRLAGYNEQFF.

This chain links TRBV7-8 with TRBJ2-2; tentatively, D is TRBD1 (5 bases). This CDR3 region has 17 residues. CDR1 is SGHVS and CDR2 is FQNEAQ in the germline V gene. Between the trimmed V and J ends, which lost 1 base and 4 bases, there was a span of 16 bases. The CDR3, as DNA: TGTGCCAGCAGCTTAGAGCCGGACACGATACGCACCGGGGAGCTGTTTTTT. Amino acid sequence: CASSLEPDTIRTGELFF.

The genes are TRBV7-2 and TRBJ2-1; D tentatively reads TRBD1 or TRBD2 (5 bases each). From germline, CDR1 is SGHTA and CDR2 FQGNSA. Trimming took off 4 bases at V and 6 bases at J, with 16 bases between the two ends. There are 15 residues in the CDR3. CDR3 DNA: TGTGCCAGCAGCTCCAGATGGGGGTCCGGCAATGAGCAGTTCTTC. Its protein is CASSSRWGSGNEQFF.

The chain combines TRBV7-9 with TRBJ1-2; D is undetermined. The CDR3 runs to 14 residues. From germline, CDR1 is SEHNR and CDR2 FQNEAQ (reference sequence). The germline V and J ends were trimmed by 1 base and 4 bases, with 10 bases remaining between them. The CDR3 loop is CASSLGAGSYGYTF. The DNA for the CDR3 is TGTGCCAGCAGCTTAGGGGCGGGCTCCTATGGCTACACCTTC.

The rearrangement uses TRBV9 and TRBJ2-7; D is uncertain. This CDR3 is built from 12 residues. From germline, CDR1 is SGDLS and CDR2 YYNGEE. With 3 bases removed from V and 3 bases from J, the gap between germline ends came to 7 bases. CDR3 DNA: TGTGCCAGCAGCGCAAAGGGCTACGAGCAGTACTTC. Translation: CASSAKGYEQYF.

The chain recombines TRBV9 with TRBJ2-1, with 14 bases aligning to TRBD2. V lost 4 bases to trimming and J lost 2 bases; unmatched junction nucleotides: 5. The V gene's germline CDR1 is SGDLS and CDR2 YYNGEE. The CDR3 is 17 amino acids. This CDR3 is CASSRGLAGAPYNEQFF. The CDR3, as DNA: TGTGCCAGCAGCCGGGGACTAGCGGGGGCCCCCTACAATGAGCAGTTCTTC.

The chain uses TRBV27 and TRBJ2-7; D possibly matches TRBD1 or TRBD2 (6 bases each). The CDR3 is 15 amino acids. Germline values: CDR1 MNHEY, CDR2 SMNVEV (reference sequence). Trimming removed 3 bases from V and 3 bases from J, with 15 bases in between. The CDR3 DNA sequence: TGTGCCAGCAGTTTGAAGGAGGGACACAACTACGAGCAGTACTTC. It yields the protein CASSLKEGHNYEQYF.